One and the same sample provided the 32 T cell receptor beta chains below, sequenced in a study of OX40 agonist ivuxolimab in advanced cancers. Sequenced by immunoSEQ multiplex PCR; TCRdb stores in-frame clones only, minus some. This table holds just under 85,000 clones, approximately 88% found once. Sequenced here: CD4+ or CD8+ T cells sorted from blood, sampled in a trial of the OX40 agonist ivuxolimab. These receptors were obtained from an adult with an advanced solid tumor such as melanoma, head and neck, liver or kidney cancer.

The chain uses TRBV5-1 and TRBJ2-5, with D possibly being TRBD2 (5 bases). V lost 1 base, J lost 5 bases, and 15 bases lay in between. Germline V gives CDR1 SGHRS, CDR2 YFSETQ. This CDR3 has 15 residues. The CDR3 here is CASSLTRGGSETQYF. CDR3 nucleotides: TGCGCCAGCAGCTTGACTCGAGGAGGTTCCGAGACCCAGTACTTC.

This chain joins TRBV7-2 and TRBJ2-7; 10 bases align to TRBD2. Germline values: CDR1 SGHTA, CDR2 FQGNSA. The CDR3 extends over 15 amino acids. With V trimmed by 5 bases and J by 2 bases, 6 bases remained unmatched. CDR3 nucleotide sequence: TGTGCCAGCAGCCTCAGCGGGGGGGAACCCTACGAGCAGTACGTC. As protein: CASSLSGGEPYEQYV.

This clone was detected only a few times. V is TRBV19 and J is TRBJ1-2, with a possible D match to TRBD1 (5 bases). V lost 2 bases, J lost 4 bases, and 11 bases lay in between. Germline CDR1 is LNHDA and CDR2 is SQIVND (reference sequence). This CDR3 region has 14 residues. CDR3: CASSILAGGYGYTF. The CDR3 nucleotides read TGTGCCAGTAGTATATTGGCCGGGGGCTATGGCTACACCTTC.

The chain links TRBV28 to TRBJ2-7; 7 bases agree with TRBD1. J lost 0 bases, V lost 8 bases, and 10 bases had no gene match. The CDR3 totals 15 residues. CDR1 MDHEN and CDR2 SYDVKM come from the germline V gene. The CDR3 reads CASRTGTASSYEQYF. The CDR3 DNA reads as TGTGCCAGCCGTACCGGGACAGCGAGCTCCTACGAGCAGTACTTC.

This clone came up once. This chain connects TRBV18 to TRBJ1-5; no definite D call. The CDR3 length is 14 residues. Germline-derived CDR1 and CDR2 are KGHSH and LQKENI. Trimming took 4 bases from V and 3 from J, leaving 10 bases between them. The CDR3 DNA is TGTGCCAGCTCACGTGACGGATTCAATCAGCCCCAGCATTTT. Its protein is CASSRDGFNQPQHF.

V and J are TRBV19 and TRBJ2-1; 9 nucleotides align to TRBD1. Trimming at V came to 0 bases and at J to 8 bases, leaving 5 bases not matched to a gene. The CDR3 is 15 residues long. In germline, CDR1 is LNHDA, CDR2 SQIVND (reference sequence). This CDR3 is CASSIEGTGLDEQFF. The DNA of the CDR3 is TGTGCCAGTAGTATAGAAGGGACAGGGCTTGATGAGCAGTTCTTC.

The V and J genes are TRBV11-2 and TRBJ1-5, with D unresolved. Germline loops: CDR1 SGHAT, CDR2 FQNNGV. CDR3 length: 13 residues. Between the trimmed V and J ends, which lost 5 bases and 5 bases, there was a span of 10 bases. CDR3 sequence reads: CASSETEDQPQHF. CDR3 coding DNA: TGTGCCAGCAGCGAAACAGAGGATCAGCCCCAGCATTTT. The variable domain in full, with the rest retrieved from reference TRBV11-2 and TRBJ1-5, is EAGVAQSPRYKIIEKRQSVAFWCNPISGHATLYWYQQILGQGPKLLIQFQNNGVVDDSQLPKDRFSAERLKGVDSTLKIQPAKLEDSAVYLCASSETEDQPQHFGDGTRLSIL.

A few counts support this clone. The chain employs TRBV28 and TRBJ1-6, with D hard to call. Germline V gene data show CDR1 as MDHEN and CDR2 as SYDVKM. V lost 6 bases to trimming and J lost 5 bases, with 8 bases between them. This CDR3 contains 13 residues. The CDR3 spells CASRTENNSPLHF. DNA of the CDR3: TGTGCCAGCAGGACGGAAAATAATTCACCCCTCCACTTT.

Concerning this clone: Compared with germline, one end of the junction differs, possibly owing to a read error. The chain joins TRBV18 to TRBJ1-2, with 8 bases matching TRBD1. CDR3 length equals 15 residues. Germline V lookup: CDR1 KGHSH, CDR2 LQKENI. In DNA form, the CDR3 reads TGTGCCAACTCAATCTCGGACAGGGTGGACTATGGCTACACCTTC. This sequence encodes CANSISDRVDYGYTF.

The rearrangement uses TRBV7-2 and TRBJ2-5, with a tentative D call TRBD2 (5 bases). V was cut by 6 bases and J by 9 bases, with 14 bases left in between. CDR1 and CDR2 from the germline V gene are SGHTA and FQGNSA. The CDR3 loop spans 12 amino acids. The CDR3 region has the DNA TGTGCCAGCAGTCAAGCCCCGAGGGCCCAGTACTTC. Translated, it gives CASSQAPRAQYF.

This sequence joins TRBV10-2 and TRBJ1-2; D may be TRBD1 (5 bases). V dropped 1 base and J dropped 1 base, with 13 bases sitting between them. There are 16 residues in the CDR3. Looked up from germline, CDR1 is WSHSY and CDR2 is SAAADI. For the CDR3, the DNA is TGCGCCAGCAGTGAGTTGCGGGGGGACCTTAACTATGGCTACACCTTC. Protein: CASSELRGDLNYGYTF.

The chain is built from TRBV7-2 and TRBJ2-3; tentative D call: TRBD2 (5 bases). The CDR3 extends over 14 amino acids. Trimming stripped 5 bases from V and 3 bases from J, with 12 bases between. Germline V gene lookup returns CDR1 SGHTA and CDR2 FQGNSA. This CDR3 is CASSTLGATDTQYF. Written as DNA, the CDR3 is TGTGCCAGCAGCACCCTGGGAGCAACAGATACGCAGTATTTT.

This rearrangement joins TRBV5-1 to TRBJ2-1, with 7 positions matching TRBD1. Germline V gene lookup returns CDR1 SGHRS and CDR2 YFSETQ. J was trimmed by 2 bases and V by 6 bases; bases with no gene match: 5. The CDR3 is 14 residues long. The CDR3: CASTGTATYNEQFF. In nucleotides, the CDR3 is TGCGCCAGCACCGGGACAGCGACCTACAATGAGCAGTTCTTC. The variable domain in full, with the rest retrieved from reference TRBV5-1 and TRBJ2-1, is KAGVTQTPRYLIKTRGQQVTLSCSPISGHRSVSWYQQTPGQGLQFLFEYFSETQRNKGNFPGRFSGRQFSNSRSEMNVSTLELGDSALYLCASTGTATYNEQFFGPGTRLTVL.

This clone was observed a single time. V and J are TRBV10-3 and TRBJ2-1; TRBD2 aligns across 9 bases. V trimming: 4 bases; J trimming: 6 bases; junction bases outside the gene matches: 4. Germline V gene lookup returns CDR1 ENHRY and CDR2 SYGVKD. The CDR3 loop spans 14 amino acids. This CDR3 is CAISASGGINEQFF. The CDR3 DNA is TGTGCCATCAGTGCGAGCGGGGGGATCAATGAGCAGTTCTTC.

The V call is TRBV6-5, the J call TRBJ2-3; perhaps TRBD2 as D (7 bases). Trimming left V 6 bases short and J 5 bases short, with 18 bases between. Germline V gene sequence: CDR1 MNHEY, CDR2 SVGAGI. The CDR3 consists of 15 residues. Here the CDR3 reads CASSPAGASRDTQYF. The DNA of the CDR3 is TGTGCCAGCAGCCCGGCGGGGGCTTCACGAGATACGCAGTATTTT.

The V and J genes are TRBV19 and TRBJ2-1; 9 bases agree with TRBD2. After removal of 2 bases from V and 7 bases from J, the junction contained 6 bases not matched to a gene. Germline assignment: CDR1 LNHDA and CDR2 SQIVND (reference sequence). CDR3 length: 15 residues. CDR3 protein: CASSILAGQRNEQFF. CDR3 DNA sequence: TGTGCCAGTAGTATACTAGCGGGGCAACGTAATGAGCAGTTCTTC.

V and J are TRBV15 and TRBJ1-2, with 7 bases lining up with TRBD1. Germline V lookup: CDR1 LNHNV, CDR2 YYDKDF (reference sequence). This CDR3 has 13 residues. Losses at the gene ends were 7 bases for V and 8 bases for J; bases not matched to a gene: 10. CDR3 amino acids: CATTETGIGGYTF. The CDR3 DNA sequence: TGTGCCACCACCGAGACAGGGATAGGAGGCTACACCTTC.

This chain uses TRBV19 with TRBJ1-2; 7 bases line up with TRBD1. Germline V gene data show CDR1 as LNHDA and CDR2 as SQIVND (reference sequence). With 5 bases clipped from V and 2 bases from J, the junction kept 14 bases outside the gene matches. This CDR3 has 17 amino acids. The CDR3: CASSARDRALGNYGYTF. The CDR3 nucleotides are TGTGCCAGTAGTGCCCGGGACAGAGCTTTGGGAAACTATGGCTACACCTTC.

This clone was observed a handful of times. The chain combines TRBV2 with TRBJ1-5; D unclear. V lost 6 bases, J lost 6 bases, and 15 bases lay in between. The CDR3 runs 14 residues. Germline V gene sequence: CDR1 SNHLY, CDR2 FYNNEI. CDR3 in amino acids: CASRARGYLQPQHF. The CDR3 coding sequence is TGTGCCAGCAGAGCGAGAGGCTACCTTCAGCCCCAGCATTTT.

The chain uses TRBV7-3 and TRBJ2-3; D could derive from TRBD1 or TRBD2 (5 bases each). The CDR3 sequence is 15 residues long. The germline V gene has CDR1 SGHTA and CDR2 FQGTGA. With 0 bases removed from V and 2 bases from J, the gap between germline ends came to 9 bases. For the CDR3, the DNA is TGTGCCAGCAGCTTAACGGAGGACAACACAGATACGCAGTATTTT. It is translated as CASSLTEDNTDTQYF.

J is TRBJ2-5 and V is TRBV7-2, with D perhaps matching TRBD1 or TRBD2 (5 bases each). With 2 bases removed from V and 2 bases from J, the gap between germline ends came to 12 bases. Germline V gene data show CDR1 as SGHTA and CDR2 as FQGNSA. The CDR3 is 15 residues long. The CDR3 reads CASSLNPGTQETQYF. In DNA form, the CDR3 reads TGTGCCAGCAGCTTAAACCCGGGGACGCAAGAGACCCAGTACTTC.

J is TRBJ1-1 and V is TRBV18; weak D call: TRBD1 (5 bases). V gave up 2 bases and J gave up 3 bases, with 10 bases separating them. The CDR3 is 14 residues long. Germline V CDR1 and CDR2: KGHSH, LQKENI. The CDR3 DNA reads TGTGCCAGCTCACCATCCGGGACGGACACTGAAGCTTTCTTT. Encoded protein: CASSPSGTDTEAFF.

CDR3 amino acids: CASSRYRGGSNQPQHF. In DNA form, the CDR3 reads TGTGCCAGCAGCCGATACAGGGGAGGAAGCAATCAGCCCCAGCATTTT. The chain employs TRBV5-6 and TRBJ1-5; 7 bases align to TRBD1. J gave up 1 base and V 4 bases, and 8 bases lay outside the gene matches. There are 16 residues in the CDR3. Germline CDR1 SGHDT, CDR2 YYEEEE.

This sequence joins TRBV16 and TRBJ1-5; the D is unclear. V was trimmed by 4 bases and J by 5 bases, leaving 9 bases between them. Germline CDR1 and CDR2: KGHSY and FQNENV. The CDR3 sequence is 13 residues long. DNA of the CDR3: TGTGCCAGCAGCCCGACAACTTATCAGCCCCAGCATTTT. Its translation: CASSPTTYQPQHF.

This sequence joins TRBV7-2 and TRBJ1-2; D remains ambiguous. Between the trimmed V and J ends, which lost 5 bases and 3 bases, there was a span of 13 bases. This CDR3 has 14 residues. Germline CDR1 is SGHTA and CDR2 is FQGNSA. The CDR3 spells CASSQEEGDYGYTF. CDR3 nucleotides: TGTGCCAGCAGCCAGGAAGAGGGAGACTATGGCTACACCTTC.

This clone was detected only a few times. This chain joins TRBV27 and TRBJ1-5; no clear D gene. CDR3 length equals 13 residues. Trimming took off 4 bases at V and 5 bases at J, with 9 bases between the two ends. Germline V gene data show CDR1 as MNHEY and CDR2 as SMNVEV (reference sequence). Here the CDR3 reads CASSSLPDQPQHF. The CDR3 DNA is TGTGCCAGCAGTTCCCTCCCAGATCAGCCCCAGCATTTT.

The chain employs TRBV9 and TRBJ2-3; the match to TRBD2 covers 7 bases. CDR3 size: 16 residues. Germline CDR1 is SGDLS and CDR2 is YYNGEE. J gave up 2 bases and V 6 bases, and 12 bases lay outside the gene matches. CDR3 residues: CASTPWGGTLTDTQYF. CDR3 nucleotide sequence: TGTGCCAGCACCCCGTGGGGGGGGACCCTCACAGATACGCAGTATTTT.

V is TRBV7-8 and J is TRBJ1-4; D might be TRBD1 (6 bases). Trimming removed 5 bases from V and 0 bases from J, with 7 bases in between. This CDR3 has 14 residues. Looked up from germline, CDR1 is SGHVS and CDR2 is FQNEAQ. The CDR3 region is CASSEGATNEKLFF. The CDR3 DNA sequence: TGTGCCAGCAGCGAGGGGGCAACTAATGAAAAACTGTTTTTT.

The rearrangement links TRBV7-2 to TRBJ2-1; 12 nucleotides align to TRBD2. The CDR3 spans 14 residues. With V trimmed by 2 bases and J by 10 bases, 3 bases remained unmatched. Germline values: CDR1 SGHTA, CDR2 FQGNSA. CDR3 protein: CASSLRGLAGEQFF. The CDR3 coding sequence is TGTGCCAGCAGCTTAAGGGGACTAGCGGGCGAGCAGTTCTTC.

This clone has just a few counts. The chain has TRBV5-8 and TRBJ1-2; D is possibly TRBD1 (5 bases). From germline, CDR1 is SGHTS and CDR2 YDEGEE. Trimming took off 4 bases at V and 5 bases at J, with 18 bases between the two ends. The CDR3 totals 15 residues. CDR3 nucleotides: TGTGCCAGCAGCCCTCTCTCCGGGGGGAAGTATGGCTACACCTTC. It encodes CASSPLSGGKYGYTF. The complete variable domain, with remaining parts taken from reference TRBV5-8 and TRBJ1-2, reads EAGVTQSPTHLIKTRGQQATLRCSPISGHTSVYWYQQALGLGLQFLLWYDEGEERNRGNFPPRFSGRQFPNYSSELNVNALELEDSALYLCASSPLSGGKYGYTFGSGTRLTVV.

The chain has TRBV11-2 and TRBJ1-3; D remains unclear. The germline V gene encodes CDR1 SGHAT and CDR2 FQNNGV. This CDR3 has 13 amino acids. The V end was cut by 4 bases, the J end by 2 bases, with 6 bases between. The CDR3 coding sequence is TGTGCCAGCAGCTCAACTCCTGGAAACACCATATATTTT. This codes for CASSSTPGNTIYF.

This sequence joins TRBV2 and TRBJ2-2, with 9 bases fitting TRBD1. The CDR3 is made up of 15 amino acids. In germline, CDR1 is SNHLY, CDR2 FYNNEI. V shed 5 bases, J shed 4 bases, and the junction held 5 bases outside the gene matches. CDR3 region: CASSPTGGSTGELFF. The CDR3 DNA reads as TGTGCCAGCAGTCCGACAGGGGGGAGCACCGGGGAGCTGTTTTTT.